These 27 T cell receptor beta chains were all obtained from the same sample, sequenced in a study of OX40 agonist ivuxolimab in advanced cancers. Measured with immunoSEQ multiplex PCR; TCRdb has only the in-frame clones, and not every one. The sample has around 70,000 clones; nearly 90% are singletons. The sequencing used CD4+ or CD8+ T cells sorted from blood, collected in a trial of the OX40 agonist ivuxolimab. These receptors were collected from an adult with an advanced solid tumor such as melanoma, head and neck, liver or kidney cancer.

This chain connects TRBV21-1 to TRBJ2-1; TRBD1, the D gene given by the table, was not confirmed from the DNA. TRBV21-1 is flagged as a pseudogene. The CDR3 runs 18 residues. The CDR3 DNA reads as TGTGCCAGCAGCAAATCCATAGGGGCAGGGGGCGCCGGGAATGAGCAGTTCTTC. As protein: CASSKSIGAGGAGNEQFF.

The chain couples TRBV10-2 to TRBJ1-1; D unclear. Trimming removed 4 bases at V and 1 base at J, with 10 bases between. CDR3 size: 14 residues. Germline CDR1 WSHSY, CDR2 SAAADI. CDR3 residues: CASSAMVRNTEAFF. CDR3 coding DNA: TGCGCCAGCAGTGCGATGGTGAGGAACACTGAAGCTTTCTTT.

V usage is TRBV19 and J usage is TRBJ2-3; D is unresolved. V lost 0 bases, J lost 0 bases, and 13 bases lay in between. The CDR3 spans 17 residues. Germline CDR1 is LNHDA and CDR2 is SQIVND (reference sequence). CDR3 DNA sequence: TGTGCCAGTAGTATAGATTCAGCTCTAACTAGCACAGATACGCAGTATTTT. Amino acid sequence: CASSIDSALTSTDTQYF.

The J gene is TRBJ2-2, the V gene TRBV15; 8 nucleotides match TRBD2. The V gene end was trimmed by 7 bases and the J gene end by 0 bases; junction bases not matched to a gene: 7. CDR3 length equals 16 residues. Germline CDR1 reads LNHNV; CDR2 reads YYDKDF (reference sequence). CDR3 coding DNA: TGTGCCACCACCCCTCGACTAGCGACGAACACCGGGGAGCTGTTTTTT. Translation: CATTPRLATNTGELFF.

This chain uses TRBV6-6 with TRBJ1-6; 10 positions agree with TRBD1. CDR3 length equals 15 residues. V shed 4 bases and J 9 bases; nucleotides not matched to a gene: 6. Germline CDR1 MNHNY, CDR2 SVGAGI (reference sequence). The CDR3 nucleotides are TGTGCCAGCAGTTCGTCCGGGACAGGGGCTTCACCCCTCCACTTT. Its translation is CASSSSGTGASPLHF.

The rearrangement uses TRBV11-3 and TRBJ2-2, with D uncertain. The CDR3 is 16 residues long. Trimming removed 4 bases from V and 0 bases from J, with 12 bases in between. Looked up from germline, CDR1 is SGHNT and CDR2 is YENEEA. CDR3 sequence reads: CASSSPHDSNTGELFF. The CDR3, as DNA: TGTGCCAGCAGCTCCCCCCACGATTCGAACACCGGGGAGCTGTTTTTT.

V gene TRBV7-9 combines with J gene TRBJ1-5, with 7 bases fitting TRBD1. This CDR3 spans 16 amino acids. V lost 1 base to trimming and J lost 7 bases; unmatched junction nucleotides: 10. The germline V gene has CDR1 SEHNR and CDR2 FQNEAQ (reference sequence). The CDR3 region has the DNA TGTGCCAGCAGCTTAGGGGTTGGGACAGTGAGACAGCCCCAGCATTTT. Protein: CASSLGVGTVRQPQHF.

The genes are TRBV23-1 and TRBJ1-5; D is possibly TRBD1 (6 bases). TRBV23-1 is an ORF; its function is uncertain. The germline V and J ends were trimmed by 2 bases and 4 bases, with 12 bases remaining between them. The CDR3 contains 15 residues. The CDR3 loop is CASSQKRGGNQPQHF. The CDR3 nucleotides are TGCGCCAGCAGTCAAAAGAGAGGGGGTAATCAGCCCCAGCATTTT.

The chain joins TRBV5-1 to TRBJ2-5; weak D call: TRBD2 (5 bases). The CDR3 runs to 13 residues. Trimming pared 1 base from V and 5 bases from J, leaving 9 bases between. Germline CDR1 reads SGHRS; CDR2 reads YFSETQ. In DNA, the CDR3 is TGCGCCAGCAGCTTGAGAGGGATGGAGACCCAGTACTTC. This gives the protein CASSLRGMETQYF.

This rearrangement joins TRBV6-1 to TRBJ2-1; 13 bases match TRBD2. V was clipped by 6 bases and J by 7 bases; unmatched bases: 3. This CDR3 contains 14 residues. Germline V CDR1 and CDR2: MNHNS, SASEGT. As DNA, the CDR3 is TGTGCCAGCAGCGCACTAGCGGGGGGGAATGAGCAGTTCTTC. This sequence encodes CASSALAGGNEQFF.

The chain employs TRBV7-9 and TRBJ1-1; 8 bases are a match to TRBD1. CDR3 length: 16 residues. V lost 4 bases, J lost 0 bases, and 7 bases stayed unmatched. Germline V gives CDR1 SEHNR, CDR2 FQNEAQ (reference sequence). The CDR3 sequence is CASSSRQGPMNTEAFF. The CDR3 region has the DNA TGTGCCAGCAGCTCCCGACAGGGGCCTATGAACACTGAAGCTTTCTTT.

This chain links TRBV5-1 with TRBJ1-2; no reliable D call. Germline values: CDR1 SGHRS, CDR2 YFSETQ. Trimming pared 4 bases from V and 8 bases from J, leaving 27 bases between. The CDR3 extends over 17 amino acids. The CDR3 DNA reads TGCGCCAGCAGCCCAGGCTGGGCAGTGGATCAGTTTGGCGGCTACACCTTC. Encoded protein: CASSPGWAVDQFGGYTF.

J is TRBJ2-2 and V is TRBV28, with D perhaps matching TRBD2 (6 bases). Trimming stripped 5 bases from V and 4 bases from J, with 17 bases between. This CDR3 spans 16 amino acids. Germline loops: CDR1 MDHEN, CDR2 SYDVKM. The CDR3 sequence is CASSRSTGSRTGELFF. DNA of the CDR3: TGTGCCAGCAGTAGATCAACCGGGAGCCGCACCGGGGAGCTGTTTTTT.

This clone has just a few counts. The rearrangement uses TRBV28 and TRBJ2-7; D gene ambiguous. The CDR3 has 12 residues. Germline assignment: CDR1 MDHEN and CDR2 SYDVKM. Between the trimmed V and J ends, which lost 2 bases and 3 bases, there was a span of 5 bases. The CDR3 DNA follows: TGTGCCAGCAGTTTAGTGGGCTACGAGCAGTACTTC. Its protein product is CASSLVGYEQYF. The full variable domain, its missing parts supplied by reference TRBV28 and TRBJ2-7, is DVKVTQSSRYLVKRTGEKVFLECVQDMDHENMFWYRQDPGLGLRLIYFSYDVKMKEKGDIPEGYSVSREKKERFSLILESASTNQTSMYLCASSLVGYEQYFGPGTRLTVT.

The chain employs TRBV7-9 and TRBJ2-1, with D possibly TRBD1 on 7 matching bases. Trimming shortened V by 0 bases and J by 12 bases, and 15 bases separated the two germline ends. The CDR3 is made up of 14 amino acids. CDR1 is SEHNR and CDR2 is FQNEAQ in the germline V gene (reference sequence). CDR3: CASSLASAGGLQFF. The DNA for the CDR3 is TGTGCCAGCAGCTTAGCGTCGGCAGGGGGGTTGCAGTTCTTC.

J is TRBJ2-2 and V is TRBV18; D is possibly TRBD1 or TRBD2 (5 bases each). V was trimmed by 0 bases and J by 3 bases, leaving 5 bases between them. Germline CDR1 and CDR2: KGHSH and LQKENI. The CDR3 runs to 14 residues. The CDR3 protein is CASSPPGDTGELFF. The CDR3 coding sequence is TGTGCCAGCTCACCACCGGGGGACACCGGGGAGCTGTTTTTT. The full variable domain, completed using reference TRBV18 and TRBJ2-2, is NAGVMQNPRHLVRRRGQEARLRCSPMKGHSHVYWYRQLPEEGLKFMVYLQKENIIDESGMPKERFSAEFPKEGPSILRIQQVVRGDSAAYFCASSPPGDTGELFFGEGSRLTVL.

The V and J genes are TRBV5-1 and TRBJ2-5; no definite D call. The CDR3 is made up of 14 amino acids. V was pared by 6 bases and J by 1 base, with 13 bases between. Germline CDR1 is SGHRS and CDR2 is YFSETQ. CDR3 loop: CASTPGSTQETQYF. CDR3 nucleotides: TGCGCCAGCACCCCGGGTTCTACCCAAGAGACCCAGTACTTC. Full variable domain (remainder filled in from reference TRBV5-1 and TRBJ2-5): KAGVTQTPRYLIKTRGQQVTLSCSPISGHRSVSWYQQTPGQGLQFLFEYFSETQRNKGNFPGRFSGRQFSNSRSEMNVSTLELGDSALYLCASTPGSTQETQYFGPGTRLLVL.

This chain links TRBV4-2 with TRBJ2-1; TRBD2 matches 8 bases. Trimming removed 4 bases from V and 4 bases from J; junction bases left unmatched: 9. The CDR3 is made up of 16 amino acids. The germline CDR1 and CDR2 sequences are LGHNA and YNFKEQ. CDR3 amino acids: CASSRTTSGLYNEQFF. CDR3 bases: TGTGCCAGCAGCCGAACAACTAGCGGACTGTACAATGAGCAGTTCTTC.

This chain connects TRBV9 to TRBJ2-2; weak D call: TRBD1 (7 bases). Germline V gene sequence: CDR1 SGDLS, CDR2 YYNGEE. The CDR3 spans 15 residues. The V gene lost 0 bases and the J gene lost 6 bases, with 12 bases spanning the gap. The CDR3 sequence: CASSVDGRGAGELFF. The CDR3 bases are TGTGCCAGCAGCGTAGATGGCAGGGGGGCCGGGGAGCTGTTTTTT.

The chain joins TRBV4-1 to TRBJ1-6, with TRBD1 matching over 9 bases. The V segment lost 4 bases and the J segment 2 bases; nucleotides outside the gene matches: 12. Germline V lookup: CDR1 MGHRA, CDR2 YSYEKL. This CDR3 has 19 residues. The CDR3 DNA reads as TGCGCCAGCAGCCCTCGGACAGGGGCACTTCGAGCCTATAATTCACCCCTCCACTTT. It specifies CASSPRTGALRAYNSPLHF.

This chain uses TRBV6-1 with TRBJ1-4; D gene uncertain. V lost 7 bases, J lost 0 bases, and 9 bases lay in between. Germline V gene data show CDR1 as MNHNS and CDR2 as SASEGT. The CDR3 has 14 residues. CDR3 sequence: CASNLRATNEKLFF. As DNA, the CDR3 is TGTGCCAGCAACCTTCGAGCAACTAATGAAAAACTGTTTTTT.

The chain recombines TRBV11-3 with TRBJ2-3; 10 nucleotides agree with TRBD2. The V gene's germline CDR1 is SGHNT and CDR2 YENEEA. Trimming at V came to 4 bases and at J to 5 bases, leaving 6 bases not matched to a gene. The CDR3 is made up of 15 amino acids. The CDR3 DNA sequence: TGTGCCAGCAGCTACAGCGGGGGGGCGGGAGATACGCAGTATTTT. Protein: CASSYSGGAGDTQYF.

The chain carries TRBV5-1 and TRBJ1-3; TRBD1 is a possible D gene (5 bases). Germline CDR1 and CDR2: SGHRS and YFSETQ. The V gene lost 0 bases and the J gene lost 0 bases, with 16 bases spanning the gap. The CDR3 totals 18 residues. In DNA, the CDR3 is TGCGCCAGCAGCTTGGAGCCCCTCGGGACCAACTCTGGAAACACCATATATTTT. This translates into CASSLEPLGTNSGNTIYF.

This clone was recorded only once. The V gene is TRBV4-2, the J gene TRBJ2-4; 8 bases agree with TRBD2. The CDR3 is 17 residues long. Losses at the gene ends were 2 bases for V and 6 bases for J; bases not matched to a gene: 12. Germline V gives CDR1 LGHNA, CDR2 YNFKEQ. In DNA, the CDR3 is TGTGCCAGCAGCCAAAGTGGTTTTCTCCGGGGGGGAAACATTCAGTACTTC. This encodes CASSQSGFLRGGNIQYF.

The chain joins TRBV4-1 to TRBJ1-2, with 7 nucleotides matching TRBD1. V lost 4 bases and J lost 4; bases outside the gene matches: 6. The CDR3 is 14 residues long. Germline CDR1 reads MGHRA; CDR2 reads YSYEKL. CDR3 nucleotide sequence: TGCGCCAGCAGCCGACAGGGAGAAAGCTATGGCTACACCTTC. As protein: CASSRQGESYGYTF.

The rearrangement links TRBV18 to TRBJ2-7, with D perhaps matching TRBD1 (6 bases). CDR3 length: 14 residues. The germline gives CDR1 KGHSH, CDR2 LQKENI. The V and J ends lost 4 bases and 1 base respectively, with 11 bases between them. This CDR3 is CASSRAGESYEQYF. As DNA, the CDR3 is TGTGCCAGCTCACGGGCAGGGGAGTCCTACGAGCAGTACTTC.

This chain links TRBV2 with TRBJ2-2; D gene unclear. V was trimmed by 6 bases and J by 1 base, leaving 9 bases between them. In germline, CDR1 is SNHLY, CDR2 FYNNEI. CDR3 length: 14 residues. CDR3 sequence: CASRVDMNTGELFF. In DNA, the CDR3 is TGTGCCAGCAGGGTAGACATGAACACCGGGGAGCTGTTTTTT. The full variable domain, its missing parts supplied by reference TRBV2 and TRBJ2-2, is EPEVTQTPSHQVTQMGQEVILRCVPISNHLYFYWYRQILGQKVEFLVSFYNNEISEKSEIFDDQFSVERPDGSNFTLKIRSTKLEDSAMYFCASRVDMNTGELFFGEGSRLTVL.